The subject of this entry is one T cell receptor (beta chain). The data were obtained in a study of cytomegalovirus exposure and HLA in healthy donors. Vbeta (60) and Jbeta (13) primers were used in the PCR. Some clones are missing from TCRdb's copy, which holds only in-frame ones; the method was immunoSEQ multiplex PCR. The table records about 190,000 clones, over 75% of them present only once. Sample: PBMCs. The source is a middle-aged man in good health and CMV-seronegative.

The CDR3: CASSQGTWGYGYTF. CDR3 in DNA: TGTGCCAGCAGCCAAGGGACTTGGGGCTATGGCTACACCTTC. V is TRBV7-9 and J is TRBJ1-2, with D perhaps matching TRBD1 (5 bases). Trimming left V 5 bases short and J 4 bases short, with 14 bases between. Germline values: CDR1 SEHNR, CDR2 FQNEAQ (reference sequence). The CDR3 consists of 14 residues. The variable domain in full, with the rest retrieved from reference TRBV7-9 and TRBJ1-2, is DTGVSQNPRHKITKRGQNVTFRCDPISEHNRLYWYRQTLGQGPEFLTYFQNEAQLEKSRLLSDRFSAERPKGSFSTLEIQRTEQGDSAMYLCASSQGTWGYGYTFGSGTRLTVV.